These 26 T cell receptor beta chains were sequenced from one sample in a study of CD8 T cells in ankylosing spondylitis. No antigens are known for them. Findings and limits, study-wide: Characteristic of ankylosing spondylitis blood, it appeared, was a TCR beta motif comprising several highly homologous variants.

TCRdb redid the calling of the 5' RACE reads with MiXCR, one entry per CDR3 protein. The sample includes 200,000 to 250,000 distinct CDR3 sequences, approximately 7.4% of them seen just once. Input material: blood, either unsorted or a sorted T cell fraction (not recorded which). All receptors come from a male donor with ankylosing spondylitis.

This clonotype was detected many times. The chain is built from TRBV25-1 and TRBJ2-7; tentatively, D is TRBD1 (7 bases). This CDR3 contains 14 residues. Trimming took off 3 bases at V and 3 bases at J, with 12 bases between the two ends. Germline CDR1 is MGHDK and CDR2 is SYGVNS. In DNA form, the CDR3 reads TGTGCCAGCAGTGATCCAGGGGGGCTCTACGAGCAGTACTTC. Its protein product is CASSDPGGLYEQYF.

This clonotype was counted only a few times. The chain carries TRBV7-2 and TRBJ1-2; TRBD1 matches at 8 bases. Germline V lookup: CDR1 SGHTA, CDR2 FQGNSA. The CDR3 is 17 amino acids. V shed 3 bases and J 2 bases; nucleotides not matched to a gene: 11. This chain's CDR3 is CASSLMARTGMNYGYTF. The CDR3 DNA reads as TGTGCCAGCAGCTTGATGGCGAGGACAGGGATGAACTATGGCTACACCTTC.

This clonotype was picked up many times. The chain combines TRBV7-9 with TRBJ1-2; no firm D call. The V gene lost 5 bases and the J gene lost 4 bases, with 14 bases spanning the gap. The CDR3 loop spans 14 amino acids. Germline V lookup: CDR1 SEHNR, CDR2 FQNEAQ (reference sequence). DNA for the CDR3: TGTGCCAGCAGCAATTCCGGGCAGCTCTATGGCTACACCTTC. Protein: CASSNSGQLYGYTF.

The rearrangement joins TRBV5-4 to TRBJ2-1; unclear D gene. Per the germline V gene, CDR1 is SGHNT and CDR2 is YYREEE (reference sequence). The CDR3 is made up of 13 amino acids. Trimming left V 6 bases short and J 1 base short, with 8 bases between. CDR3 sequence reads: CASTSTSYNEQFF. Written as DNA, the CDR3 is TGTGCCAGCACGTCTACATCCTACAATGAGCAGTTCTTC. The full variable domain, completed using reference TRBV5-4 and TRBJ2-1, is ETGVTQSPTHLIKTRGQQVTLRCSSQSGHNTVSWYQQALGQGPQFIFQYYREEENGRGNFPPRFSGLQFPNYSSELNVNALELDDSALYLCASTSTSYNEQFFGPGTRLTVL.

In this sample, this clonotype turned up many times. The V and J genes are TRBV27 and TRBJ1-4; D unresolved. CDR3 length: 14 residues. Trimming took off 3 bases at V and 3 bases at J, with 8 bases between the two ends. CDR1 is MNHEY and CDR2 is SMNVEV in the germline V gene (reference sequence). CDR3 residues: CASSFGGANEKLFF. CDR3 DNA sequence: TGTGCCAGCAGTTTTGGAGGAGCTAATGAAAAACTGTTTTTT.

The CDR3 region is CASSMGGYEQYF. Written as DNA, the CDR3 is TGTGCCAGTAGTATGGGCGGCTACGAGCAGTACTTC. V and J are TRBV19 and TRBJ2-7; no firm D call. The CDR3 totals 12 residues. Trimming cost V 3 bases and J 3 bases, with 6 bases left between them. CDR1 LNHDA and CDR2 SQIVND come from the germline V gene (reference sequence). Complete variable domain (other parts from reference TRBV19 and TRBJ2-7): DGGITQSPKYLFRKEGQNVTLSCEQNLNHDAMYWYRQDPGQGLRLIYYSQIVNDFQKGDIAEGYSVSREKKESFPLTVTSAQKNPTAFYLCASSMGGYEQYFGPGTRLTVT.

This clonotype has ten or more counts. The gene calls are TRBV5-1 and TRBJ2-7, with 7 bases fitting TRBD1. The V gene end was trimmed by 0 bases and the J gene end by 1 base; junction bases not matched to a gene: 7. The CDR3 is 16 amino acids. Germline V CDR1 and CDR2: SGHRS, YFSETQ. This CDR3 is CASSLAGDSFSYEQYF. For the CDR3, the DNA is TGCGCCAGCAGCTTGGCCGGGGACAGTTTTTCCTACGAGCAGTACTTC.

The sample holds many counts of this clonotype. The chain carries TRBV27 and TRBJ2-1; a weak D match, TRBD1 (5 bases). The V gene's germline CDR1 is MNHEY and CDR2 SMNVEV (reference sequence). V dropped 5 bases and J dropped 14 bases, with 13 bases sitting between them. This CDR3 is built from 11 residues. CDR3 protein: CASSHGQAEFF. Written as DNA, the CDR3 is TGTGCCAGCAGTCACGGACAAGCTGAGTTCTTC.

There are many counts of this clonotype. The chain joins TRBV6-6 to TRBJ1-1; 7 nucleotides agree with TRBD1. V lost 2 bases and J lost 7; bases outside the gene matches: 1. Germline assignment: CDR1 MNHNY and CDR2 SVGAGI (reference sequence). The CDR3 length is 12 residues. The CDR3 DNA reads TGTGCCAGCAGTTACCAGGGGGGTGAAGCTTTCTTT. Encoded protein: CASSYQGGEAFF.

This clonotype came up a few times. A read error may account for a junction end that differs from germline. V gene TRBV7-6 combines with J gene TRBJ2-7; D is unclear. The CDR3 totals 13 residues. Germline V lookup: CDR1 SGHVS, CDR2 FNYEAQ. Here the CDR3 DNA reads TGTGCCGGCAGCCCCGGCCCTCTCTACGAGCAGTACTTC. Translating gives CAGSPGPLYEQYF.

In this sample, this clonotype turned up many times. This chain uses TRBV6-2 or TRBV6-3 with TRBJ2-3; 8 nucleotides align to TRBD2. The CDR3 sequence is 15 residues long. Losses at the gene ends were 6 bases for V and 0 bases for J; bases not matched to a gene: 5. Germline assignment: CDR1 MNHEY and CDR2 SVGEGT. The CDR3 spells CASSNLAGSTDTQYF. Here the CDR3 DNA reads TGTGCCAGCAGCAACCTAGCGGGTAGCACAGATACGCAGTATTTT.

This clonotype showed up just a few times. The rearrangement joins TRBV7-9 to TRBJ2-1; D not resolved. Germline-derived CDR1 and CDR2 are SEHNR and FQNEAQ (reference sequence). The V end was cut by 5 bases, the J end by 9 bases, with 11 bases between. The CDR3 spans 12 residues. CDR3 loop: CASSEGRSEQFF. The DNA for the CDR3 is TGTGCCAGCAGCGAAGGCCGTAGTGAGCAGTTCTTC.

Only a few counts were recorded for this clonotype. The chain uses TRBV27 and TRBJ1-2; TRBD1 agrees at 9 bases. The CDR3 consists of 14 residues. Unmatched junction bases numbered 4, after V lost 6 bases and J lost 2 bases. Germline V gene data show CDR1 as MNHEY and CDR2 as SMNVEV (reference sequence). For the CDR3, the DNA is TGTGCCAGCAGGGGGACAGGGCGAAACTATGGCTACACCTTC. This gives the protein CASRGTGRNYGYTF.

The rearrangement uses TRBV6-4 and TRBJ2-1; perhaps TRBD1 as D (6 bases). The germline V and J ends were trimmed by 5 bases and 0 bases, with 11 bases remaining between them. Germline V gene sequence: CDR1 MRHNA, CDR2 SNTAGT. This CDR3 spans 15 amino acids. Written as DNA, the CDR3 is TGTGCCAGCAGTAAAGGGGGAAGCTCCTACAATGAGCAGTTCTTC. Protein: CASSKGGSSYNEQFF.

This clonotype was picked up many times. The rearrangement links TRBV27 to TRBJ2-7; D may be TRBD1 (6 bases). V was clipped by 5 bases and J by 4 bases, with 12 bases between them. CDR1 MNHEY and CDR2 SMNVEV come from the germline V gene (reference sequence). The CDR3 is 13 amino acids. The CDR3 sequence: CASSGRTEYEQYF. The CDR3, as DNA: TGTGCCAGCAGTGGTCGGACAGAATACGAGCAGTACTTC.

There are many counts of this clonotype. This chain links TRBV7-9 with TRBJ1-3; D gene unclear. V was shortened by 1 base and J by 2 bases, with 6 bases between the two germline ends. The CDR3 spans 14 residues. Germline CDR1 and CDR2: SEHNR and FQNEAQ (reference sequence). CDR3 sequence reads: CASSLVLTGNTIYF. The CDR3 DNA reads as TGTGCCAGCAGCTTAGTTCTTACTGGAAACACCATATATTTT.

This clonotype was counted many times. The chain has TRBV7-2 and TRBJ2-1; 14 nucleotides match TRBD2. The CDR3 consists of 15 residues. J lost 10 bases, V lost 3 bases, and 5 bases had no gene match. Looked up from germline, CDR1 is SGHTA and CDR2 is FQGNSA. For the CDR3, the DNA is TGTGCCAGCAGCTTGACTAGCGGGAGGGCTCGGGAGCAGTTCTTC. Protein product: CASSLTSGRAREQFF.

This clonotype was seen at least ten times. V gene TRBV29-1 combines with J gene TRBJ2-2; D is undetermined. The CDR3 consists of 13 residues. Trimming cost V 6 bases and J 0 bases, with 8 bases left between them. Germline CDR1 is SQVTM and CDR2 is ANQGSEA. The DNA of the CDR3 is TGCAGCGTGGGCAGAGCGAACACCGGGGAGCTGTTTTTT. Translation gives CSVGRANTGELFF.

The sample holds many counts of this clonotype. This chain links TRBV11-2 with TRBJ2-1; 10 bases line up with TRBD2. CDR1 is SGHAT, CDR2 FQNNGV, per germline. The CDR3 covers 14 residues. Trimming at V came to 5 bases and at J to 6 bases, leaving 4 bases not matched to a gene. The CDR3: CASSPRLAGNEQFF. In DNA, the CDR3 is TGTGCCAGCAGCCCAAGACTAGCGGGCAATGAGCAGTTCTTC.

The table lists this clonotype with a few counts. V usage is TRBV20-1 and J usage is TRBJ2-7, with D perhaps TRBD1 (6 bases). The length of the CDR3 is 15 residues. V was cut by 0 bases and J by 3 bases, with 15 bases left in between. CDR1 is DFQATT, CDR2 SNEGSKA, per germline (reference sequence). The CDR3 is CSARDADSAFYEQYF. The CDR3, as DNA: TGCAGTGCTAGAGATGCGGACAGTGCCTTCTACGAGCAGTACTTC.

The table lists this clonotype with many counts. In nucleotides, the CDR3 is TGCGCCAGCACCAACAGCGCGGGAGTTACAGATACGCAGTATTTT. This sequence encodes CASTNSAGVTDTQYF. The chain carries TRBV10-2 and TRBJ2-3; TRBD2 matches 7 bases. The germline CDR1 and CDR2 sequences are WSHSY and SAAADI. The J segment lost 3 bases and the V segment lost 7 bases, leaving 10 bases of the junction unmatched. This CDR3 region has 15 residues.

In its sample, this clonotype was seen a few times. The genes are TRBV9 and TRBJ2-3; D is unclear. Trimming took 4 bases from V and 4 from J, leaving 10 bases between them. This CDR3 region has 13 residues. Germline V gene data show CDR1 as SGDLS and CDR2 as YYNGEE. As DNA, the CDR3 is TGTGCCAGCAGCCCCCCCTCCCCAGATACGCAGTATTTT. This codes for CASSPPSPDTQYF.

This clonotype was seen repeatedly, ten times or more. V usage is TRBV7-9 and J usage is TRBJ2-5, with a tentative D call TRBD1 (6 bases). Trimming took off 1 base at V and 5 bases at J, with 14 bases between the two ends. Germline lookup yields CDR1 SEHNR and CDR2 FQNEAQ (reference sequence). This CDR3 region has 15 residues. The CDR3 DNA sequence: TGTGCCAGCAGCTTAGGGGGGCCACCACTGGAGACCCAGTACTTC. It specifies CASSLGGPPLETQYF.

This clonotype was found many times. This rearrangement joins TRBV4-3 to TRBJ1-2; a possible D gene is TRBD1 (5 bases). The CDR3 runs to 16 residues. Germline V gives CDR1 LGHNA, CDR2 YSLEER. V lost 0 bases, J lost 8 bases, and 19 bases lay in between. The CDR3 DNA sequence: TGCGCCAGCAGCCAAGAGGCGTCGGGACGGGGAAAGGGCTACACCTTC. Translation: CASSQEASGRGKGYTF.

This clonotype was detected only a few times. The V gene is TRBV7-9, the J gene TRBJ2-3; D gene uncertain. CDR1 is SEHNR, CDR2 FQNEAQ, per germline (reference sequence). The CDR3 covers 17 residues. Trimming removed 3 bases at V and 3 bases at J, with 19 bases between. The CDR3 reads CASSLGPFGLGTDTQYF. The CDR3 bases are TGTGCCAGCAGCTTGGGCCCATTTGGGTTAGGGACAGATACGCAGTATTTT. The whole variable domain, filled in from reference TRBV7-9 and TRBJ2-3, reads DTGVSQNPRHKITKRGQNVTFRCDPISEHNRLYWYRQTLGQGPEFLTYFQNEAQLEKSRLLSDRFSAERPKGSFSTLEIQRTEQGDSAMYLCASSLGPFGLGTDTQYFGPGTRLTVL.

This clonotype came up many times. The rearrangement links TRBV29-1 to TRBJ2-3; 10 bases line up with TRBD2. V was clipped by 3 bases and J by 4 bases; unmatched bases: 7. CDR1 and CDR2 (germline): SQVTM, ANQGSEA. CDR3 size: 15 residues. The CDR3 region is CSVDLSGRAPDTQYF. The CDR3 nucleotides read TGCAGCGTTGATCTCAGCGGGAGGGCCCCAGATACGCAGTATTTT.